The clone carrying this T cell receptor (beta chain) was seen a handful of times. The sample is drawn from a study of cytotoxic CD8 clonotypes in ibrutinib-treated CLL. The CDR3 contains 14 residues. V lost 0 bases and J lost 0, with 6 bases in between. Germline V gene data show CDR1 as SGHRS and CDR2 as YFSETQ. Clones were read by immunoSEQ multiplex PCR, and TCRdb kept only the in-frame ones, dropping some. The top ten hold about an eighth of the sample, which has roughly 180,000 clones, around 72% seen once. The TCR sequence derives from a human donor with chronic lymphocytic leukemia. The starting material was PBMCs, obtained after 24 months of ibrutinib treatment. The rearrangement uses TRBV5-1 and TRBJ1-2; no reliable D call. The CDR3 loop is CASSLESPNYGYTF. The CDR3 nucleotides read TGCGCCAGCAGCTTGGAGTCGCCTAACTATGGCTACACCTTC.